This paragraph covers one T cell receptor (beta chain) sequence. CDR1 and CDR2 from the germline V gene are MNHEY and SVGEGT. The CDR3 covers 11 residues. Trimming removed 5 bases from V and 3 bases from J, with 5 bases in between. This entry comes from a study of T cells in tumors after PD-1 blockade. Repertoires were generated with immunoSEQ multiplex PCR, while TCRdb's copy carries only in-frame clones and drops some. The sample consists of several thousand clones, about two thirds of them appearing once. The chain has TRBV6-2 or TRBV6-3 and TRBJ2-7; no definite D call. This receptor was taken from a human donor with basal cell carcinoma. The sample here was tumor tissue, taken before anti-PD-1 treatment. CDR3 protein: CASSDNYEQYF. The CDR3 nucleotides are TGTGCCAGCAGTGACAACTACGAGCAGTACTTC.